This T cell receptor (beta chain) was found in a study of control samples from healthy donors and cancer patients (dated by TCRdb to 2020 to 2022). In regard to this clone: It lacks a known antigen. The record has no base qualities; no much larger clone is one base away.

The CDR3 holds 15 amino acids from the cysteine to the phenylalanine. Only CDR3 DNA is held: 45 bases, read in frame from base 1. CDR1 and CDR2 are drawn from the germline V gene: SGHAT, FQNNGV. After removal of 1 base from V and 9 bases from J, the junction retains 6 bases not matched to a gene. Library creation used the immunoSEQ multiplex PCR assay. TCRdb re-hosts the immuneACCESS table, in-frame sequences only. Its copies lack some clones; in the studies checked, an unresolved V gene accounts for under half of them, and the cause for the rest is not known. The table for this sample lists around 67,000 clones; approximately 90% of them were counted only once. The ten largest clones add up to less than 6.5% of the sample.

Material for sequencing was PBMCs. The sequence is built from TRBV11-2 and TRBJ2-1; 10 junctional bases match TRBD2. The origin of this receptor is a man in his 60s with colorectal cancer. The CDR3 protein is CASSLGLAGGFEQFF. At the DNA level, the sequence is TGTGCCAGCAGCTTAGGGTTAGCGGGGGGTTTTGAGCAGTTCTTC.